The entry below describes one TCR beta chain. Its target is not known. The cohort excluded patients with autoimmune disease history or systemic immunosuppression. The sample belongs to a study of OX40 agonist ivuxolimab in advanced cancers. General study points: Antigen specificity was not determined for the expanded peripheral T cells.

Germline V gives CDR1 SGHTA, CDR2 FQGNSA. The V and J ends lost 0 bases and 5 bases respectively, with 1 base between them. The CDR3 contains 11 residues. TCRdb's copy holds only in-frame clones and misses some; the assay was immunoSEQ multiplex PCR. The table records about 56,000 clones, roughly 82% of them present only once. The specimen was CD4+ or CD8+ T cells sorted from blood, collected in a trial of the OX40 agonist ivuxolimab. The source of this sequence is an adult with an advanced solid tumor such as melanoma, head and neck, liver or kidney cancer. The genes are TRBV7-2 and TRBJ1-2; D unresolved. The CDR3 DNA reads as TGTGCCAGCAGCTTAGCGTATGGCTACACCTTC. Its protein is CASSLAYGYTF.